The rows below give T cell receptor beta chains drawn from one sample of a study of Graves' ophthalmopathy and Graves' hyperthyroidism. TCRdb re-called the multiplex PCR reads through MiXCR, storing one row per CDR3 protein. This sample has 170,000 or so distinct CDR3 sequences, with just under 40% found just once. The specimen was peripheral blood. All receptors come from a man in his thirties or forties with Graves' ophthalmopathy. Each CDR3 is given with its conserved first and last residue. Only some rows state a clone size, as once, few, many or a class for expanded clones.

>TRBJ2-5|TRBV7-2|few
CASSISGRGEETQYF
>TRBJ1-5|TRBV7-2|-
CASSLKGFQSNQPQHF
>TRBJ1-3|TRBV9|many
CASSVEAGGQGDTIYF
>TRBJ2-7|TRBV13|many
CASGDYRTYEQYF
>TRBJ1-2|TRBV6-1|-
CASRPPGTGTFYGYTF
>TRBJ2-7|TRBV18|many
CASSPDRFSYEQYF
>TRBJ1-2|TRBV28|many
CASSLQGGFHGYTF
>TRBJ2-2|TRBV19|few
CASSIGDTNTGELFF
>TRBJ1-2|TRBV6-2/TRBV6-3|-
CASIKDRAKNYGYTF
>TRBJ2-5|TRBV27|-
CASSSPLAGGPLQETQYF
>TRBJ2-5|TRBV7-2|-
CASSPQEGETQYF
>TRBJ2-7|TRBV7-2|-
CASSLAGLAEGTEQYF
>TRBJ2-2|TRBV15|-
CATSRVTGELFF
>TRBJ1-2|TRBV28|many
CASSPGGRGSYGYTF
>TRBJ1-1|TRBV7-2|few
CASRAGINTEAFF
>TRBJ2-7|TRBV5-1|-
CASSLVAGNLEQYF
>TRBJ1-1|TRBV2|many
CASSASRGMNTEAFF
>TRBJ1-2|TRBV24-1|many
CATSDLWSGTDYGYTF
>TRBJ1-1|TRBV27|-
CASSLSLGTGDEAFF
>TRBJ1-6|TRBV19|many
CASDEGGANSPLHF
>TRBJ1-5|TRBV24-1|many
CATSDLAGVSHF
>TRBJ1-5|TRBV7-6|-
CASSPAGGDRSNQPQHF